This record covers a single T cell receptor (beta chain). Its matching antigen is unknown. Time point in this sample: patch test 1, 2 weeks after DPC sensitization. Treatment given: therapeutic diphenylcyclopropenone sensitization with weekly scalp DPC. J lost 0 bases, V lost 4 bases, and 11 bases had no gene match. Germline CDR1 reads DFQATT; CDR2 reads SNEGSKA (reference sequence). This CDR3 contains 17 residues. The authors' processing: Counts of TCRs in each sample centred on a median of 95,638 and extended from approximately 25,000 to 650,000. MiXCR, applied by TCRdb to the RACE reads, yields one record per CDR3 protein. The authors' filters were not applied to this entry. Found here are about 120,000 distinct CDR3 sequences, approximately 13% of them singletons; the top ten hold 0.92%. The sample originates from a study of human T cells and chemical hapten exposure. In the study overall: All through the approximately 25-week study, the scalp of each patient received diphenylcyclopropenone doses weekly. Study outcomes and limitations: More PT1 expanded TCRs went with higher patch test scores.

Sequencing was performed on whole blood, taken in connection with sensitization to the hapten diphenylcyclopropenone (DPC). The sequence derives from a man younger than 30 with alopecia areata. Some clones in this sample may be carry-over from other donors' samples. The chain carries TRBV20-1 and TRBJ2-3, with 9 bases matching TRBD2. Here the CDR3 DNA reads TGCAGTGCTAAGCTGGAGCAGCGGGGGGTTAGCACAGATACGCAGTATTTT. Translation gives CSAKLEQRGVSTDTQYF.